This section outlines one T cell receptor (beta chain) sequence together with its context. The data originate from a study of blood T cell repertoires in COVID-19. J gave up 5 bases and V 5 bases, and 12 bases lay outside the gene matches. This CDR3 has 17 amino acids. CDR1 and CDR2 from the germline V gene are SGHTA and FQGTGA. In the original processing: Nucleated cell number was recorded as an estimate derived from reference gene primer amplification. Generated by immunoSEQ multiplex PCR, the TCRdb table keeps only in-frame clones and is missing some. V and J calls and clone size are as listed in that table; D and trimming were resolved from the DNA. The sample consists of 75,000 to 85,000 clones, 88% of them appearing once.

The genes are TRBV7-3 and TRBJ2-2; TRBD1 matches 9 bases. The sequencing sample was made of peripheral blood. The origin of this receptor is a human donor in a cohort sampled during active COVID-19. The CDR3 nucleotides are TGTGCCAGCAGCCTATATAGGCGTGACAGGGGGACCGGGGAGCTGTTTTTT. It is translated as CASSLYRRDRGTGELFF.